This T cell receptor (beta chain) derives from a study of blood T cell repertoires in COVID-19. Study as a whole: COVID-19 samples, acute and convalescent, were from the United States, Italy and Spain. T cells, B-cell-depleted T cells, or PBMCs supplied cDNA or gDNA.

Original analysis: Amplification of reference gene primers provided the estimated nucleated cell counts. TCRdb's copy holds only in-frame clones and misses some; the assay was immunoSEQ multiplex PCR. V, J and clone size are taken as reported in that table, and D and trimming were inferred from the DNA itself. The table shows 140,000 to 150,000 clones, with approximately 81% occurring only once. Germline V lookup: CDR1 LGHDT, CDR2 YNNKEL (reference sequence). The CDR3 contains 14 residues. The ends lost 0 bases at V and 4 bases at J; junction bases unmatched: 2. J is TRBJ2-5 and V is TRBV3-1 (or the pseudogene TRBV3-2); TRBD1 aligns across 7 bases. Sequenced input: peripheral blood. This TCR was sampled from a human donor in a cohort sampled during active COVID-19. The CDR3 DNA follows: TGTGCCAGCAGCCAAGACTCAGGGGGAGAGACCCAGTACTTC. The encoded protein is CASSQDSGGETQYF.